The source of this T cell receptor beta chain is a study of cytomegalovirus exposure and HLA in healthy donors. Regarding this clone: Antigen: not known.

Findings of the study overall: The classifier was said to identify cytomegalovirus status with high specificity and sensitivity. About 87% or about 30% of the time was how often most TCR beta V segments were productive, according to an earlier analysis.

The CDR3 contains 18 residues. Germline loops: CDR1 SGHTA, CDR2 FQGNSA. V lost 4 bases and J lost 4; bases outside the gene matches: 10. In the PCR, 60 Vbeta and 13 Jbeta primers were used. Measured with immunoSEQ multiplex PCR; TCRdb has only the in-frame clones, and not every one. Counted here are 130,000 or so clones, around 80% occurring once; the ten biggest clones make up about 3.2%. The genes are TRBV7-2 and TRBJ2-5; 15 bases map to TRBD2. This TCR was sampled from a man between 18 and 35 years old in good health and CMV-seropositive. Material: PBMCs. CDR3 amino acids: CASSYGGLAGGWAETQYF. As DNA, the CDR3 is TGTGCCAGCAGCTACGGAGGACTAGCGGGAGGGTGGGCAGAGACCCAGTACTTC.